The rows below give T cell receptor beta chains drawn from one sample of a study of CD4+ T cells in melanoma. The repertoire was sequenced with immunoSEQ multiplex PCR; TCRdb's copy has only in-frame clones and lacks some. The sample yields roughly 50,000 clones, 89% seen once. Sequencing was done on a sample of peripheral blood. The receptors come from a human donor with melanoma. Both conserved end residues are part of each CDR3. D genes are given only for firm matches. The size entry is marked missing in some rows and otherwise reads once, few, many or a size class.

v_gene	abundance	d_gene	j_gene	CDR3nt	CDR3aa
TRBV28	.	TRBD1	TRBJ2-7	TGTGCCAGCAGTGGGACAGGCGAAACCTACGAGCAGTACTTC	CASSGTGETYEQYF
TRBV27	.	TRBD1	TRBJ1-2	TGTGCCAGCAGCCGGGGGGACAGGGTCGATGGCTACACCTTC	CASSRGDRVDGYTF
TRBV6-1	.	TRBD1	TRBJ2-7	TGTGCCAGCAGTTCCGGGACAGCGACCTACGAGCAGTACTTC	CASSSGTATYEQYF
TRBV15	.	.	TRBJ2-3	TGTGCCACCAGCAGAACCAAGACCGTCACAGATACGCAGTATTTT	CATSRTKTVTDTQYF
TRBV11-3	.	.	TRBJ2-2	TGTGCCAGCAGCGCCAGGGGAACCGGGGAGCTGTTTTTT	CASSARGTGELFF
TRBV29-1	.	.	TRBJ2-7	TGCAGCGTTGAAGACGGGGCCAGCTTTTACTTC	CSVEDGASFYF
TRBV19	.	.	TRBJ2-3	TGTGCCAGTAGTATTGGCGGGGCGGACACAGATACGCAGTATTTT	CASSIGGADTDTQYF
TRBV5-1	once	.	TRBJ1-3	TGCGCCAGCAGCCATCTTGCTGAGTCTGGAAACACCATATATTTT	CASSHLAESGNTIYF
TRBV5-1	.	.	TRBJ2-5	TGCGCCAGCAGCTTGAGCGGTCAGGCCCAAGAGACCCAGTACTTC	CASSLSGQAQETQYF
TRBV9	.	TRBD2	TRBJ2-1	TGTGCCAGCAGCCCCCAGGTAGCGGGGGTCAATGAGCAGTTCTTC	CASSPQVAGVNEQFF
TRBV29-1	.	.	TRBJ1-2	TGCAGCGTTGGAGACCGACAGTATGGCTACACCTTC	CSVGDRQYGYTF
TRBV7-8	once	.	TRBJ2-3	TGTGCCAGCAGCCCACTGCCGGATACGCAGTATTTT	CASSPLPDTQYF
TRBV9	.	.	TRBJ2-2	TGTGCCAGCAGCCTACTGGCTGGCGGGGAGCTGTTTTTT	CASSLLAGGELFF
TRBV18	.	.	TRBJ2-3	TGTGCCAGCTCCCGGGCAGGATTCATGACAGATACGCAGTATTTT	CASSRAGFMTDTQYF
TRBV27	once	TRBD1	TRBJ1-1	TGTGCCAGCAGTTCATGGACAGGGGTTGAAGCTTTCTTT	CASSSWTGVEAFF
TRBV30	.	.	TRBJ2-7	TGTGCCTGGAGTCCCCAGGGGTTGGTCGAGCAGTACTTC	CAWSPQGLVEQYF
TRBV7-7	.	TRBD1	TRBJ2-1	TGTGCTAGCAGCTTAGATCGGACAGGGTACAATGAGCAGTTCTTC	CASSLDRTGYNEQFF
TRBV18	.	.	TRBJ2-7	TGTGCCAGCGCGCCTTCGCCCTACGAGCAGTACTTC	CASAPSPYEQYF
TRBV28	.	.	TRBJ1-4	TGTGCCAGCAGCCAGGGGAACGTCGGTGAAAAACTGTTTTTT	CASSQGNVGEKLFF
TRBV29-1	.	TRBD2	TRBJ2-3	TGCAGCGTTGGACTAGCGGGGCGGACAGATACGCAGTATTTT	CSVGLAGRTDTQYF
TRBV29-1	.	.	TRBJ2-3	TGCAGCGCCCAACTACTGGCTGTTGGCACAGATACGCAGTATTTT	CSAQLLAVGTDTQYF
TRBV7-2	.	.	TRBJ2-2	TGTGCCAGCAGCTTATTAGAGGGACGTCGAACCGGGGAGCTGTTTTTT	CASSLLEGRRTGELFF
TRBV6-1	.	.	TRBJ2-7	TGTGCCAGCAGTGAAGGTACACCCAAGGGCCACGAGCAGTACTTC	CASSEGTPKGHEQYF
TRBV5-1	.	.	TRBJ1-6	TGCGCCAGCAGCTTGTCGGGATCCTATAATTCACCCCTCCACTTT	CASSLSGSYNSPLHF
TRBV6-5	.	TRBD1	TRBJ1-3	TGTGCCAGCAGGGGACAGGTCGACTCTGGAAACACCATATATTTT	CASRGQVDSGNTIYF